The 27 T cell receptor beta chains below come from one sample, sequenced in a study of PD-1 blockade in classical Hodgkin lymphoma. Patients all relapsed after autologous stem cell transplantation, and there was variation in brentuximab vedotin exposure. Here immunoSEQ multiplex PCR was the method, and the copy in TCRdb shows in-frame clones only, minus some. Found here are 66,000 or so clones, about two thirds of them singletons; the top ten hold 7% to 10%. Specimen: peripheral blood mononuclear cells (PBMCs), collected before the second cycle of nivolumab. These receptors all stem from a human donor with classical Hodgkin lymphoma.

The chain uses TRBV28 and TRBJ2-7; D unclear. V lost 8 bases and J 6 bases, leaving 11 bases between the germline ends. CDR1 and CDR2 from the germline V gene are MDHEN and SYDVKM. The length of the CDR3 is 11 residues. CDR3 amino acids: CASGSLGEQYF. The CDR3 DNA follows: TGTGCCAGCGGTTCTCTCGGCGAGCAGTACTTC.

CDR3 sequence: CASGPMGGTQYF. For the CDR3, the DNA is TGTGCCAGCGGGCCCATGGGGGGGACCCAGTACTTC. The chain is built from TRBV7-3 and TRBJ2-5; a weak D match, TRBD2 (6 bases). CDR3 size: 12 residues. Germline V gene data show CDR1 as SGHTA and CDR2 as FQGTGA. The V and J ends lost 8 bases and 7 bases respectively, with 14 bases between them. Filled out from reference TRBV7-3 and TRBJ2-5, the complete variable domain reads GAGVSQTPSNKVTEKGKYVELRCDPISGHTALYWYRQSLGQGPEFLIYFQGTGAADDSGLPNDRFFAVRPEGSVSTLKIQRTERGDSAVYLCASGPMGGTQYFGPGTRLLVL.

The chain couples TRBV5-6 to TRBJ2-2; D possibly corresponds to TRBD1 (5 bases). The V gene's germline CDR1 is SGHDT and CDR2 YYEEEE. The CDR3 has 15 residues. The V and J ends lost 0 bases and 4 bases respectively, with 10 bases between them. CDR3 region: CASSLGQTLTGELFF. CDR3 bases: TGTGCCAGCAGCTTGGGACAGACCCTCACCGGGGAGCTGTTTTTT.

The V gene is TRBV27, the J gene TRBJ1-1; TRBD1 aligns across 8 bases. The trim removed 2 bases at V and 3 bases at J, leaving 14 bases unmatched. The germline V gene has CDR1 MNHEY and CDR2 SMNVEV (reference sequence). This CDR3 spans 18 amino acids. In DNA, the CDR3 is TGTGCCAGCAGTTTAGATCCCTATTATGACAGGGGATACACTGAAGCTTTCTTT. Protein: CASSLDPYYDRGYTEAFF.

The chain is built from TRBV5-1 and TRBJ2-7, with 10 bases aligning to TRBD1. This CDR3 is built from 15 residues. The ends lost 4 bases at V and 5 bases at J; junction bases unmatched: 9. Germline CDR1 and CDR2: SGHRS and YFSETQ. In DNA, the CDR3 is TGCGCCAGCAGCCTGGGGTGGGACAGGGGAGACGAGCAGTACTTC. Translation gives CASSLGWDRGDEQYF.

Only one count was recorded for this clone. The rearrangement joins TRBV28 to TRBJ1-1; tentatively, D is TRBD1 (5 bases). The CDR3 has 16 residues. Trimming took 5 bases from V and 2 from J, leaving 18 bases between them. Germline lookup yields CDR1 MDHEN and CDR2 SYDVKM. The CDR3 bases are TGTGCCAGCAGTGGTCCGGGGGGACTACTAAACACTGAAGCTTTCTTT. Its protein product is CASSGPGGLLNTEAFF. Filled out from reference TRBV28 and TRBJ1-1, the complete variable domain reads DVKVTQSSRYLVKRTGEKVFLECVQDMDHENMFWYRQDPGLGLRLIYFSYDVKMKEKGDIPEGYSVSREKKERFSLILESASTNQTSMYLCASSGPGGLLNTEAFFGQGTRLTVV.

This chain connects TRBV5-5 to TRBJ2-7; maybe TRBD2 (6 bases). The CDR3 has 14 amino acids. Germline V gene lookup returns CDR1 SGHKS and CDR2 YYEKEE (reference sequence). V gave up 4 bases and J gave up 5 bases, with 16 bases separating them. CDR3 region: CASSPRGSSDEQYF. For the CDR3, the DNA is TGTGCCAGCAGCCCTCGGGGGAGTTCGGACGAGCAGTACTTC.

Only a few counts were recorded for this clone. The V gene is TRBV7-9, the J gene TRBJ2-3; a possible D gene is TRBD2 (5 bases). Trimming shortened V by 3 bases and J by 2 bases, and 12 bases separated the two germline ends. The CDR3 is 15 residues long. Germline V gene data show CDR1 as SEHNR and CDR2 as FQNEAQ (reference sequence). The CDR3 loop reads CASSFISGDTDTQYF. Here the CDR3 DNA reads TGTGCCAGCAGCTTCATAAGCGGAGACACAGATACGCAGTATTTT. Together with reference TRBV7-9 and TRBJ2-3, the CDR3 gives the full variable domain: DTGVSQNPRHKITKRGQNVTFRCDPISEHNRLYWYRQTLGQGPEFLTYFQNEAQLEKSRLLSDRFSAERPKGSFSTLEIQRTEQGDSAMYLCASSFISGDTDTQYFGPGTRLTVL.

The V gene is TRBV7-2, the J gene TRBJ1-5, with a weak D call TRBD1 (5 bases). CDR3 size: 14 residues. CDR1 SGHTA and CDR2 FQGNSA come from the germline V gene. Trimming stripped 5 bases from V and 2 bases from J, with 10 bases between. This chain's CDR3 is CASSRQGGNQPQHF. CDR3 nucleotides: TGTGCCAGCAGCCGTCAGGGAGGCAATCAGCCCCAGCATTTT.

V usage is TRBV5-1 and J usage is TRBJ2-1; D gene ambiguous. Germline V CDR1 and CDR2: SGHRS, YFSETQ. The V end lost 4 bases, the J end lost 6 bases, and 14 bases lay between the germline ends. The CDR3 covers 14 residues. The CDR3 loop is CASSLGEVSNEQFF. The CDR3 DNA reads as TGCGCCAGCAGCCTGGGCGAGGTGAGCAATGAGCAGTTCTTC.

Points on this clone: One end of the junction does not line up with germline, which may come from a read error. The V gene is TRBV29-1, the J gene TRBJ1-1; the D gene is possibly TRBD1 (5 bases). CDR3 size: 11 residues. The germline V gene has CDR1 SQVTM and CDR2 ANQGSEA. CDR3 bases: TGCAGCGTCGACGGGGGGAAGGACGCCCCTTTT. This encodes CSVDGGKDAPF.

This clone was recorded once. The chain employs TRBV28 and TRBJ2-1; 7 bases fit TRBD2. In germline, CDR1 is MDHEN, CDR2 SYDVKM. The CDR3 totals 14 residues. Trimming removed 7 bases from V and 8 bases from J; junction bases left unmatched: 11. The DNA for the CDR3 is TGTGCCAGCACCCCAGCGGGGCCTCGGGATGAGCAGTTCTTC. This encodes CASTPAGPRDEQFF. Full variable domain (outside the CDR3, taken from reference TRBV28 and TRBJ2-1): DVKVTQSSRYLVKRTGEKVFLECVQDMDHENMFWYRQDPGLGLRLIYFSYDVKMKEKGDIPEGYSVSREKKERFSLILESASTNQTSMYLCASTPAGPRDEQFFGPGTRLTVL.

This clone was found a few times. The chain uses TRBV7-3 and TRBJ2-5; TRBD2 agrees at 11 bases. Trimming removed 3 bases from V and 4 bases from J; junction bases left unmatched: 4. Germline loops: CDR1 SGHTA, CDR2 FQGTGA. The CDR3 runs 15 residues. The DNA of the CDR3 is TGTGCCAGCAGCTTTAGCGGGGGGGCCCCAGAGACCCAGTACTTC. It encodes CASSFSGGAPETQYF. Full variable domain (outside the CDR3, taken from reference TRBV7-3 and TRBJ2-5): GAGVSQTPSNKVTEKGKYVELRCDPISGHTALYWYRQSLGQGPEFLIYFQGTGAADDSGLPNDRFFAVRPEGSVSTLKIQRTERGDSAVYLCASSFSGGAPETQYFGPGTRLLVL.

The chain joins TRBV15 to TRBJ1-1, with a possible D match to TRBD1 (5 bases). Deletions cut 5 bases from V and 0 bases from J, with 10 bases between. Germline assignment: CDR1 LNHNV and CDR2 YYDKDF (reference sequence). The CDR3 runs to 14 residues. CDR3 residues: CATSPGGVNTEAFF. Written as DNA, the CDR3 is TGTGCCACCAGCCCCGGAGGGGTGAACACTGAAGCTTTCTTT.

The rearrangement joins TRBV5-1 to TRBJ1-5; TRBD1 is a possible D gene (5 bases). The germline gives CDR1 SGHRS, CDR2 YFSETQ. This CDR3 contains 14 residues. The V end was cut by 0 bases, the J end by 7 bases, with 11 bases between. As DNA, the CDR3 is TGCGCCAGCAGCTTGGATGGGGGAAGCCAGCCCCAGCATTTT. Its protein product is CASSLDGGSQPQHF. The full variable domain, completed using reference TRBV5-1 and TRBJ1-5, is KAGVTQTPRYLIKTRGQQVTLSCSPISGHRSVSWYQQTPGQGLQFLFEYFSETQRNKGNFPGRFSGRQFSNSRSEMNVSTLELGDSALYLCASSLDGGSQPQHFGDGTRLSIL.

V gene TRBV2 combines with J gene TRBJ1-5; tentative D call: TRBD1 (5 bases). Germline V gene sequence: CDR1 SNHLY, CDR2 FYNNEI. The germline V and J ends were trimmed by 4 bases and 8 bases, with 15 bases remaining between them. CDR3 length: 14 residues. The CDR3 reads CASSVNDRREPQHF. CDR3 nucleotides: TGTGCCAGCAGTGTAAATGACAGAAGGGAGCCCCAGCATTTT.

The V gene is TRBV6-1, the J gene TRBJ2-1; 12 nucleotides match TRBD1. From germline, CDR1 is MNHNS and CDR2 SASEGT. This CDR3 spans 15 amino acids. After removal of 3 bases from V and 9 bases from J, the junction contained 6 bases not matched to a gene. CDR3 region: CASSEGTGGWGEQFF. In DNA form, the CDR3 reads TGTGCCAGCAGTGAGGGGACAGGGGGCTGGGGTGAGCAGTTCTTC.

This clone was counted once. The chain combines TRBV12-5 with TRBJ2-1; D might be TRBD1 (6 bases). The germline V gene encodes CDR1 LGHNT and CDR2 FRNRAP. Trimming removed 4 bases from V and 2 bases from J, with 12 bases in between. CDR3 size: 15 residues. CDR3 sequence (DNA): TGTGCTAGTGGTTCGGGACAATCGGCCTACAATGAGCAGTTCTTC. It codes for CASGSGQSAYNEQFF.

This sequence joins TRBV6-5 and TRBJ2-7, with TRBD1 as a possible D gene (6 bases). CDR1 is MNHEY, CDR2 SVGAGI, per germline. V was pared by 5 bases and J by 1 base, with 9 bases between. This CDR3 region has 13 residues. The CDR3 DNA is TGTGCCAGCAGTCGGGACATTTCCTACGAGCAGTACTTC. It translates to CASSRDISYEQYF.

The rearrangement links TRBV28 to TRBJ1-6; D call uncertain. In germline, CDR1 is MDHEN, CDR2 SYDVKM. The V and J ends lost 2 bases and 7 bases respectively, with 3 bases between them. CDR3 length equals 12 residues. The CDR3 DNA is TGTGCCAGCAGTTTAGAGAATTCACCCCTCCACTTT. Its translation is CASSLENSPLHF.

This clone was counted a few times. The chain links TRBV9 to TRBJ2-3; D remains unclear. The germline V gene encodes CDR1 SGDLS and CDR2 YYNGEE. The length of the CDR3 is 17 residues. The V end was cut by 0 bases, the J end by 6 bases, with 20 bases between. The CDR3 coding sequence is TGTGCCAGCAGCGTAGTCCCTCGGCAGCCGAAAAGGGATACGCAGTATTTT. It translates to CASSVVPRQPKRDTQYF.

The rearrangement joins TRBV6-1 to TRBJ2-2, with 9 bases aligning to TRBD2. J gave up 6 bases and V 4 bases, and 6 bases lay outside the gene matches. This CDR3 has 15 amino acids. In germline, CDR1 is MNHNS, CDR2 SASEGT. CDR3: CASSGVAGVSGELFF. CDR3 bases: TGTGCCAGCAGTGGAGTAGCGGGAGTTTCCGGGGAGCTGTTTTTT.

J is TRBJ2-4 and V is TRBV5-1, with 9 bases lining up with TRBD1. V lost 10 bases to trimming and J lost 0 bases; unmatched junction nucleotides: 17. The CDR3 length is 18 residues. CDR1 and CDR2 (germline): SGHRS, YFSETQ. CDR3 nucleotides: TGCGCCTTGAGGCGGGACAGGGAAATCGACGTAGCCAAAAACATTCAGTACTTC. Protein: CALRRDREIDVAKNIQYF.

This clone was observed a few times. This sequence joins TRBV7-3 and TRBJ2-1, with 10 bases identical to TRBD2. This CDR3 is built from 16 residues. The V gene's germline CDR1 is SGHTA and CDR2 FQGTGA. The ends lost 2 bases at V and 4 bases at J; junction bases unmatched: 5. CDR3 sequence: CASSLLAGDAYNEQFF. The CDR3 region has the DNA TGTGCCAGCAGCTTACTAGCGGGAGACGCTTACAATGAGCAGTTCTTC.

CDR3 nucleotide sequence: TGTGCCAGCTCACCGGGACTAGCAGCCGAGCAGTACTTC. Translation: CASSPGLAAEQYF. V is TRBV18 and J is TRBJ2-7, with TRBD2 matching over 9 bases. The ends lost 3 bases at V and 6 bases at J; junction bases unmatched: 3. In germline, CDR1 is KGHSH, CDR2 LQKENI. CDR3 length: 13 amino acids.

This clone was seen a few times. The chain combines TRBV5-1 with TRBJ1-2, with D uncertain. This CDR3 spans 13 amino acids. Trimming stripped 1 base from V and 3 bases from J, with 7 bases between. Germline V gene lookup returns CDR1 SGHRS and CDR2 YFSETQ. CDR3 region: CASSLTADYGYTF. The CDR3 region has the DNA TGCGCCAGCAGCTTGACGGCAGACTATGGCTACACCTTC.

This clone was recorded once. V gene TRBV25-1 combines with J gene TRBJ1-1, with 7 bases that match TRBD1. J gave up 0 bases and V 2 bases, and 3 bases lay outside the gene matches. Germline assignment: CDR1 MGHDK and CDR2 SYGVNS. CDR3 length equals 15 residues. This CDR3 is CASSERDSMNTEAFF. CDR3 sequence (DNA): TGTGCCAGCAGTGAACGGGACAGCATGAACACTGAAGCTTTCTTT.